Included here is one TCR beta chain sequence, with context. Original processing methods: Nucleated cell number was recorded as an estimate derived from reference gene primer amplification. Sequenced by immunoSEQ multiplex PCR; TCRdb stores in-frame clones only, minus some. Clone size and V and J calls were adopted from that table, with D and trimming inferred from the DNA. The sample carries a few hundred thousand clones, approximately 83% recorded once. This specimen comes from a study of blood T cell repertoires in COVID-19. Participants were aged about 18 to 90 years, lived in over 20 US areas, and enrolled virtually. Participants were placed into cohorts based on the clinical history they reported. The recovered donors of Cohort 3 showed two negative PCRs, clearance, or symptom resolution. The length of the CDR3 is 13 residues. The V segment lost 5 bases and the J segment 6 bases; nucleotides outside the gene matches: 4. Per germline, CDR1 SQVTM and CDR2 ANQGSEA.

The chain combines TRBV29-1 with TRBJ2-7; 13 bases map to TRBD2. The specimen was PBMCs or T cells enriched from blood (not recorded which). The TCR sequence derives from a man between 45 and 60 years old who had recovered from COVID-19. The CDR3 sequence: CSVRGLAGPEQYF. DNA for the CDR3: TGCAGCGTTCGGGGACTAGCGGGGCCCGAGCAGTACTTC.